These 27 T cell receptor beta chains came from one sample sequenced in a study of CD4 and CD8 cells across lung adenocarcinoma regions (dated by TCRdb to the late 2010s). Preparation of the library involved PCR. Sequencing was carried out with a HiSeq X Ten. TCRdb reworked the public reads: Q25 trimming with fastp, MiXCR clone assembly, productive beta chains retained. Identical CDR3 protein sequences are pooled into one entry, listed with their most common genes and DNA. This sample gives about 18,000 distinct CDR3 sequences in total; 50% of them show up just once. Of the sample, roughly 34% falls within the top ten clones. The specimen sequenced was CD8+ T cells from the margin of a lung tumor. What this sample's cell subset or site label stands for: tumor margin region. Source of these receptors: a male donor with lung adenocarcinoma. The CD4 and CD8 labels of this study may be unreliable.

The rearrangement uses TRBV6-1 and TRBJ1-6; TRBD1 matches at 7 bases. The ends lost 5 bases at V and 7 bases at J; junction bases unmatched: 8. CDR1 MNHNS and CDR2 SASEGT come from the germline V gene. CDR3 length equals 15 residues. Written as DNA, the CDR3 is TGTGCCAGCAGTCCCCGGGACAGATCCAATTCACCCCTCCACTTT. Protein sequence: CASSPRDRSNSPLHF.

This clonotype was detected only a few times. V gene TRBV6-1 combines with J gene TRBJ1-1; 8 positions agree with TRBD1. The CDR3 totals 13 residues. Germline-derived CDR1 and CDR2 are MNHNS and SASEGT. The V gene end was trimmed by 9 bases and the J gene end by 5 bases; junction bases not matched to a gene: 8. The CDR3 loop is CASRDRGGTEAFF. In nucleotides, the CDR3 is TGTGCCAGTCGAGACAGGGGCGGGACTGAAGCTTTCTTT.

This chain joins TRBV27 and TRBJ2-3; weak D call: TRBD2 (5 bases). This CDR3 comprises 16 residues. CDR1 is MNHEY, CDR2 SMNVEV, per germline (reference sequence). Trimming removed 4 bases from V and 9 bases from J, with 23 bases in between. In DNA form, the CDR3 reads TGTGCCAGCAGTTCAAGGACTCGCGGAGGCACAAACACGCAGTATTTT. Residues: CASSSRTRGGTNTQYF.

This clonotype was picked up many times. The chain combines TRBV7-2 with TRBJ1-1, with D perhaps matching TRBD1 (5 bases). The CDR3 spans 13 residues. CDR1 and CDR2 from the germline V gene are SGHTA and FQGNSA. V was shortened by 2 bases and J by 8 bases, with 12 bases between the two germline ends. The CDR3, as DNA: TGTGCCAGCAGCTTAAGTGGGGGTGCCGAAGCTTTCTTT. Translation gives CASSLSGGAEAFF.

The V gene is TRBV10-2, the J gene TRBJ2-3, with 7 bases fitting TRBD2. Trimming at V came to 11 bases and at J to 1 base, leaving 9 bases not matched to a gene. The CDR3 is made up of 14 amino acids. Germline V gene lookup returns CDR1 WSHSY and CDR2 SAAADI. Here the CDR3 reads CAGWGGGGTDTQYF. CDR3 nucleotides: TGCGCCGGCTGGGGGGGGGGTGGCACAGATACGCAGTATTTT.

The chain carries TRBV6-2 or TRBV6-3 and TRBJ1-4; TRBD1 aligns across 11 bases. Trimming cost V 0 bases and J 3 bases; bases outside gene matches: 6. The CDR3 length is 18 residues. Per the germline V gene, CDR1 is MNHEY and CDR2 is SVGEGT. The CDR3 DNA reads TGTGCCAGCAGTTACTCGAGCGGACAGGGGGCGGCTAATGAAAAACTGTTTTTT. Residues: CASSYSSGQGAANEKLFF.

V and J are TRBV12-3 or TRBV12-4 and TRBJ2-5; tentatively, D is TRBD2 (5 bases). The end of the DNA fits TRBJ2-7 better, so the J call may be wrong. This CDR3 comprises 14 residues. The DNA of the CDR3 is TGTGCCAGCAGCCTGGACTGGCTACCCTACGAGCAGTACTTC. This gives the protein CASSLDWLPYEQYF.

V and J are TRBV7-2 and TRBJ2-1, with 11 positions matching TRBD2. The J call could be wrong; TRBJ2-7 is a better fit for the DNA end. Germline V lookup: CDR1 SGHTA, CDR2 FQGNSA. CDR3 size: 14 residues. The CDR3 loop is CASSLTSGSAEQYF. DNA of the CDR3: TGTGCCAGCAGCTTAACTAGCGGGAGTGCCGAGCAGTACTTC.

The gene calls are TRBV6-1 and TRBJ2-5, with TRBD1 matching over 9 bases. Germline lookup yields CDR1 MNHNS and CDR2 SASEGT. V was pared by 6 bases and J by 5 bases, with 10 bases of the junction left unmatched. The CDR3 loop spans 15 amino acids. The CDR3 here is CASRPRDRVVETQYF. As DNA, the CDR3 is TGTGCCAGCAGACCCCGGGACAGGGTGGTGGAGACCCAGTACTTC.

This chain links TRBV6-5 with TRBJ2-2, with D possibly TRBD1 on 5 matching bases. V was shortened by 2 bases and J by 16 bases, with 14 bases between the two germline ends. Germline-derived CDR1 and CDR2 are MNHEY and SVGAGI. This CDR3 is 12 amino acids long. CDR3 sequence: CASSYRGDKQFF. The CDR3 DNA sequence: TGTGCCAGCAGTTACAGGGGCGATAAGCAGTTTTTT.

The gene calls are TRBV6-1 and TRBJ2-4; D possibly corresponds to TRBD1 (5 bases). Looked up from germline, CDR1 is MNHNS and CDR2 is SASEGT. This CDR3 has 13 residues. Trimming removed 9 bases at V and 15 bases at J, with 24 bases between. The DNA for the CDR3 is TGTGCCAGGGGGCAGGGTGCCAAAAATACTCGGTACTTC. Translation gives CARGQGAKNTRYF.

The V and J genes are TRBV4-2 and TRBJ2-5; D is uncertain. With 0 bases removed from V and 5 bases from J, the gap between germline ends came to 10 bases. This CDR3 contains 14 residues. Per the germline V gene, CDR1 is LGHNA and CDR2 is YNFKEQ. The CDR3 loop is CASSQDQAVETQYF. CDR3 DNA sequence: TGTGCCAGCAGCCAAGACCAGGCCGTGGAGACCCAGTACTTC.

This clonotype has a handful of counts. The V and J genes are TRBV6-1 and TRBJ2-1; the match to TRBD2 covers 9 bases. CDR3 length: 14 amino acids. J was trimmed by 5 bases and V by 6 bases; bases with no gene match: 5. CDR1 MNHNS and CDR2 SASEGT come from the germline V gene. This CDR3 is CASRTSGSNNEQFF. In nucleotides, the CDR3 is TGTGCCAGCAGGACTAGCGGCTCTAACAATGAGCAGTTCTTC.

This clonotype was counted at least ten times. This chain connects TRBV6-6 to TRBJ2-3; no clear D. With 2 bases removed from V and 4 bases from J, the gap between germline ends came to 7 bases. The CDR3 extends over 13 amino acids. Germline V CDR1 and CDR2: MNHNY, SVGAGI (reference sequence). CDR3 DNA: TGTGCCAGCAGTTACGACCTCGCAGATACGCAGTATTTT. As protein: CASSYDLADTQYF.

The V call is TRBV6-1, the J call TRBJ2-3; no clear D gene. The J call may be wrong; the DNA end is better matched by TRBJ2-7. Germline CDR1 reads MNHNS; CDR2 reads SASEGT. The CDR3 is made up of 11 amino acids. The CDR3 DNA follows: TGTGCCAGCAGTGACCGCGATACGCAGTACTTC. This codes for CASSDRDTQYF.

This clonotype was found once. The chain recombines TRBV12-3 or TRBV12-4 with TRBJ2-3, with TRBD1 as a possible D gene (6 bases). The CDR3 has 14 residues. With 8 bases removed from V and 3 bases from J, the gap between germline ends came to 15 bases. The CDR3 DNA reads as TGTGCCAGCGCCAGTGGGGGCTGGACAGATACGCAGTATTTT. Residues: CASASGGWTDTQYF.

The chain joins TRBV12-3 or TRBV12-4 to TRBJ2-1; possible D gene TRBD2, 6 bases. Trimming took 6 bases from V and 4 from J, leaving 19 bases between them. CDR3 length: 16 residues. The CDR3 here is CASRKAGTLGYNEQFF. The CDR3, as DNA: TGTGCCAGCAGAAAAGCGGGCACCTTGGGTTACAATGAGCAGTTCTTC.

The rearrangement uses TRBV7-8 and TRBJ1-1, with TRBD1 identical over 7 bases. CDR3 length equals 15 residues. In germline, CDR1 is SGHVS, CDR2 FQNEAQ. V lost 5 bases to trimming and J lost 0 bases; unmatched junction nucleotides: 6. Here the CDR3 reads CASSPSQGMNTEAFF. As DNA, the CDR3 is TGTGCCAGCAGCCCCTCACAGGGGATGAACACTGAAGCTTTCTTT.

This sequence joins TRBV6-5 and TRBJ2-3, with TRBD2 identical over 7 bases. Germline V lookup: CDR1 MNHEY, CDR2 SVGAGI. This CDR3 spans 16 amino acids. V lost 2 bases and J lost 0; bases outside the gene matches: 5. The chain's CDR3 is CASSYQSGTSTDTQYF. Written as DNA, the CDR3 is TGTGCCAGCAGTTACCAGAGCGGGACGAGCACAGATACGCAGTATTTT.

J is TRBJ1-1 and V is TRBV3-1; D call uncertain. V gave up 8 bases and J gave up 1 base, with 8 bases separating them. Germline CDR1 is LGHDT and CDR2 is YNNKEL (reference sequence). The CDR3 length is 12 residues. The CDR3, as DNA: TGTGCCAGCCGAGCTTCGAACACTGAAGCTTTCTTT. The encoded protein is CASRASNTEAFF.

The chain recombines TRBV6-5 with TRBJ2-5, with 10 bases fitting TRBD2. Per germline, CDR1 MNHEY and CDR2 SVGAGI. This CDR3 has 16 amino acids. The J segment lost 1 base and the V segment lost 0 bases, leaving 2 bases of the junction unmatched. The CDR3 is CASSYSSSGGQETQYF. DNA of the CDR3: TGTGCCAGCAGTTACTCTTCTAGCGGGGGCCAAGAGACCCAGTACTTC.

The chain links TRBV4-2 to TRBJ2-1, with TRBD1 matching over 8 bases. This CDR3 has 14 residues. Unmatched junction bases numbered 2, after V lost 2 bases and J lost 5 bases. In germline, CDR1 is LGHNA, CDR2 YNFKEQ. CDR3 bases: TGTGCCAGCAGCCAACCACAGGGGGACAATGAGCAGTTCTTC. Its translation is CASSQPQGDNEQFF.

The CDR3 bases are TGTGCCAGCCGGGGGACGGGCGCCACAAACACGCAGTATTTT. Its translation: CASRGTGATNTQYF. The chain carries TRBV6-1 and TRBJ2-3; perhaps TRBD2 as D (6 bases). Trimming left V 8 bases short and J 9 bases short, with 21 bases between. The CDR3 is 14 amino acids. CDR1 is MNHNS and CDR2 is SASEGT in the germline V gene.

This clonotype has only a few counts. The J gene is TRBJ2-1, the V gene TRBV27, with D perhaps matching TRBD2 (6 bases). V lost 2 bases to trimming and J lost 6 bases, with 11 bases between them. The CDR3 consists of 14 residues. Germline CDR1 reads MNHEY; CDR2 reads SMNVEV (reference sequence). The DNA of the CDR3 is TGTGCCAGCAGTTTAGCGGGGCGTTTCAATGAGCAGTTCTTC. This translates into CASSLAGRFNEQFF.

This clonotype was detected many times. This chain joins TRBV7-2 and TRBJ2-1; D is tentatively TRBD1 or TRBD2 (5 bases each). Per the germline V gene, CDR1 is SGHTA and CDR2 is FQGNSA. The CDR3 consists of 19 residues. V lost 1 base and J 5 bases, leaving 24 bases between the germline ends. CDR3 region: CASSLGVLGVGRSNNEQFF. DNA of the CDR3: TGTGCCAGCAGCTTAGGGGTATTGGGGGTGGGACGAAGTAACAATGAGCAGTTCTTC.

The chain links TRBV6-5 to TRBJ1-1; 8 nucleotides agree with TRBD1. CDR1 and CDR2 from the germline V gene are MNHEY and SVGAGI. The CDR3 has 15 amino acids. J gave up 5 bases and V 5 bases, and 10 bases lay outside the gene matches. CDR3 in DNA: TGTGCCAGCAGTAACCCGCAGGGGGCAAGGACTGAAGCTTTCTTT. The encoded protein is CASSNPQGARTEAFF.

The chain employs TRBV4-2 and TRBJ2-5, with 7 nucleotides matching TRBD2. The last part of the DNA fits TRBJ2-7 better; the J call may be wrong. The germline V gene has CDR1 LGHNA and CDR2 YNFKEQ. The CDR3 length is 14 residues. CDR3 loop: CASSQDLAAYEQYF. CDR3 nucleotides: TGTGCCAGCAGCCAAGATCTAGCGGCCTACGAGCAGTACTTC.